The rows below give T cell receptor beta chains drawn from one sample of a study of cytomegalovirus exposure and HLA in healthy donors. Data came from immunoSEQ multiplex PCR; TCRdb stores just in-frame clones and leaves some out. Of tens of thousands of clones listed, under 85% are singletons. The sample was PBMCs. All receptors come from a man aged 50-60 years in good health and CMV-seronegative. Both conserved end residues are part of each CDR3. The D gene is left open where the match is weak. Where a row states a size, it is once, few, many or the class of an expanded clone; other rows omit it.

j_gene | v_gene | d_gene | abundance | len | CDR3nt | CDR3aa
TRBJ1-1 | TRBV28 | NA | NA | 14 | TGTGCCCACGGTTCAGGGGCCCTGAACACTGAAGCTTTCTTT | CAHGSGALNTEAFF
TRBJ2-5 | TRBV5-8 | TRBD1 | NA | 15 | TGTGCCAGCAGTTTGGGACAGGCTAAAGACGTGACCCAGTACTTC | CASSLGQAKDVTQYF
TRBJ1-5 | TRBV27 | NA | once | 16 | TGTGCCAGCAGTCCGATACAGGGTACCCTAAATCAGCCCCAGCATTTT | CASSPIQGTLNQPQHF
TRBJ2-7 | TRBV9 | TRBD1 | NA | 15 | TGTGCCAGCAGCGTAGGGACAGGGGATTTGATCGAGCAGTACTTC | CASSVGTGDLIEQYF
TRBJ2-7 | TRBV5-1 | NA | NA | 16 | TGCGCCAGCAACCCGAGGCAGGGGGGCCCGTCCTACGAGCAGTACTTC | CASNPRQGGPSYEQYF
TRBJ2-1 | TRBV4-1 | TRBD2 | NA | 15 | TGCGCCAGCAGCCTCTCCCGGGGACTAGCGGATTCACAGTTCTTC | CASSLSRGLADSQFF
TRBJ2-3 | TRBV27 | TRBD2 | NA | 16 | TGTGCCAGCAGTCGAGGGACTAGCGGGGGTGGAGATACGCAGTATTTT | CASSRGTSGGGDTQYF
TRBJ1-6 | TRBV7-8 | TRBD1 | NA | 15 | TGTGCCAGCAGCAGACGACAGGGGACTAATTCACCCCTCCACTTT | CASSRRQGTNSPLHF
TRBJ2-1 | TRBV27 | NA | NA | 17 | TGTGCCAGCAGTTTACATTTACAGGGTAGCTCCTACAATGAGCAGTTCTTC | CASSLHLQGSSYNEQFF
TRBJ1-1 | TRBV30 | TRBD1 | NA | 16 | TGTGCCTGGAGTAGTTGGACAGGGGGCAAAAGCACTGAAGCTTTCTTT | CAWSSWTGGKSTEAFF
TRBJ1-2 | TRBV9 | NA | NA | 12 | TGTGCCAGCAGCGGGCGGGAGTATGGCTACACCTTC | CASSGREYGYTF
TRBJ2-5 | TRBV27 | NA | few | 15 | TGTGCCAGCAGTTTATGGTGGGGGCCGGGAGAGACCCAGTACTTC | CASSLWWGPGETQYF
TRBJ1-1 | TRBV30 | NA | NA | 13 | TGTGCCTTTTCCCGGGGTCGGAACACTGAAGCTTTCTTT | CAFSRGRNTEAFF
TRBJ1-6 | TRBV7-3 | NA | few | 16 | TGTGCCAGCAGCGACGGGTACAGGGATTATAATTCACCCCTCCACTTT | CASSDGYRDYNSPLHF
TRBJ2-1 | TRBV5-1 | NA | few | 14 | TGCGCCAGCAGCGCCGGGACTGAGTTCGATGAGCAGTTCTTC | CASSAGTEFDEQFF
TRBJ1-6 | TRBV5-1 | NA | few | 17 | TGCGCCAGCAGCGCAGACAGTTCCAGGCGGTATAATTCACCCCTCCACTTT | CASSADSSRRYNSPLHF
TRBJ1-4 | TRBV5-1 | TRBD1 | NA | 14 | TGCGCCACCAAGACAGGGGGCGGCAATGAAAAACTGTTTTTT | CATKTGGGNEKLFF
TRBJ2-7 | TRBV14 | TRBD1 | NA | 14 | TGTGCCAGCAGCCAAGAAACAGGGGACGACGAGCAGTACTTC | CASSQETGDDEQYF
TRBJ1-6 | TRBV5-4 | NA | NA | 13 | TGTGCCAGCAGCCCAAGACAGAAGTCACCCCTCCACTTT | CASSPRQKSPLHF
TRBJ1-1 | TRBV5-1 | TRBD1 | NA | 14 | TGCGCCAGCAGCCTGACAGGGACCCACACTGAAGCTTTCTTT | CASSLTGTHTEAFF
TRBJ1-5 | TRBV6-4 | NA | NA | 12 | TGTGCCAGCAGACAGCGGACAGCCCTTAAGCATTTT | CASRQRTALKHF
TRBJ1-2 | TRBV6-1 | NA | once | 13 | TGTGCCAGCAGTGAAGGCACAGGGCTAGGCTACACCTTC | CASSEGTGLGYTF